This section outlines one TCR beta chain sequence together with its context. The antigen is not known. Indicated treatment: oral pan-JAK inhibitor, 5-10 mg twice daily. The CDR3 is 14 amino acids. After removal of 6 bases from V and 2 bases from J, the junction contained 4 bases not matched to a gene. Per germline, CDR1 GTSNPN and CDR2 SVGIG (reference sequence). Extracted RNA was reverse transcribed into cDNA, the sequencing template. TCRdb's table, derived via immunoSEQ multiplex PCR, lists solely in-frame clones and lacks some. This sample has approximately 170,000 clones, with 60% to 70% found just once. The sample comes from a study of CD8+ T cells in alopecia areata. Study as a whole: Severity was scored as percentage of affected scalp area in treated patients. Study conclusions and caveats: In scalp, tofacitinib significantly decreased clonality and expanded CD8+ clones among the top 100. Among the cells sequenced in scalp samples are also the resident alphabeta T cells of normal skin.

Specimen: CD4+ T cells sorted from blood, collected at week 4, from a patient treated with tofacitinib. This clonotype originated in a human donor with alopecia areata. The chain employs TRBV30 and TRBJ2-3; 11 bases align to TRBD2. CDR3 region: CACSTSGTTDTQYF. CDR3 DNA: TGTGCCTGTTCGACTAGCGGGACCACAGATACGCAGTATTTT.